The T cell receptor (beta chain) described here comes from a study of early T cells in non-severe SARS-CoV-2 infection. Looking at the study overall: Unpaired chains resulted from sequencing bulk RNA of unsorted whole blood.

The library protocol tagged individual cDNA molecules with unique molecular identifiers. A single record per CDR3 protein comes from TCRdb applying MiXCR to the 5' RACE reads. The profile covers under 45,000 distinct CDR3 sequences, with 7.9% appearing a single time and 9.5% to 15% taken by the ten largest. Trimming shortened V by 3 bases and J by 3 bases, and 15 bases separated the two germline ends. Germline V gene sequence: CDR1 DFQATT, CDR2 SNEGSKA (reference sequence). This CDR3 has 14 residues. The sample here was whole blood, taken at baseline. The receptor comes from an adult who was a healthcare worker with PCR-confirmed SARS-CoV-2 infection or an uninfected control (not recorded which). The chain joins TRBV20-1 to TRBJ2-7, with D possibly being TRBD2 (7 bases). CDR3 nucleotides: TGCAGTGCTAGCTCTGGGGGGGCCCACTACGAGCAGTACTTC. Encoded protein: CSASSGGAHYEQYF.